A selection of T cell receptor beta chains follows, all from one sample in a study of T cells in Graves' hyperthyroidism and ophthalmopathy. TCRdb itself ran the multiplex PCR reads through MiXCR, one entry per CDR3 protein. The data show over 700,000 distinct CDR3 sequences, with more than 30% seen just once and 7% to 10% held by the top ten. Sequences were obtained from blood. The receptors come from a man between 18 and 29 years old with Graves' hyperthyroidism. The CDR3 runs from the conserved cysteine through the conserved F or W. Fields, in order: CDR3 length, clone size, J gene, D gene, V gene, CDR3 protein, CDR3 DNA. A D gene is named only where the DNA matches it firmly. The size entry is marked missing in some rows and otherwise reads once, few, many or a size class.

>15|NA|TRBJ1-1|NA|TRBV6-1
CASSQRSAGEDEAFF
TGTGCCAGCAGTCAGAGATCGGCAGGGGAGGATGAAGCTTTCTTT
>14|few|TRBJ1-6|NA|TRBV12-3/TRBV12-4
CASSRQSMDSPLHF
TGTGCCAGCAGCCGACAGTCTATGGATTCACCCCTCCACTTT
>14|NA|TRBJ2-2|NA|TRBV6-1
CASSEAPDTGELFF
TGTGCCAGCAGTGAAGCTCCAGACACCGGGGAGCTGTTTTTT
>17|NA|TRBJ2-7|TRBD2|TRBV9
CASSPGAGLAGINEQYF
TGTGCCAGCAGCCCAGGGGCAGGACTAGCGGGAATCAACGAGCAGTACTTC
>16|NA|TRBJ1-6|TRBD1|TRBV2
CASSLSGGSYNSPLHF
TGTGCCAGCAGTCTATCAGGGGGCTCCTATAATTCACCCCTCCACTTT
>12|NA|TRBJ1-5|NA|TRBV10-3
CASASGGQPQHF
TGTGCCTCGGCCTCAGGAGGTCAGCCCCAGCATTTT
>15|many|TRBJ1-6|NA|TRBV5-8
CASSLSGLSNSPLHF
TGTGCCAGCAGCTTGTCGGGGTTAAGTAATTCACCCCTCCACTTT
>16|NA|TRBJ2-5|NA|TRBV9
CASSQEDWESQETQYF
TGTGCCAGCAGCCAGGAGGACTGGGAGAGCCAAGAGACCCAGTACTTC
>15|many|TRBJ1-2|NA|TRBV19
CASSIDTRVNYGYTF
TGTGCCAGTAGTATAGACACCAGGGTGAACTATGGCTACACCTTC
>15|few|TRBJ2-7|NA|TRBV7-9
CASSLSSPSNYEQYF
TGTGCCAGCAGCTTAAGTTCTCCTAGTAACTACGAGCAGTACTTC
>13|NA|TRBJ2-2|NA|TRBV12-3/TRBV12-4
CASSTGRDGELFF
TGTGCCAGCAGTACGGGCAGGGACGGGGAGCTGTTTTTT
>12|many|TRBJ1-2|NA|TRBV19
CASSTEVYGYTF
TGTGCCAGTAGTACGGAGGTCTATGGCTACACCTTC
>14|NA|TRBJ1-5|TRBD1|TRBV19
CAWSPGTGGQPQHF
TGTGCCTGGAGTCCCGGGACAGGGGGTCAGCCCCAGCATTTT
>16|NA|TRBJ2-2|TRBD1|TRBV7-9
CASSPPRDRGSGELFF
TGTGCCAGCAGCCCCCCCCGGGACAGGGGATCCGGGGAGCTGTTTTTT
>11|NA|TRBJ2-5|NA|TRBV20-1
CSANRGETQYF
TGCAGTGCTAATAGGGGGGAGACCCAGTACTTC
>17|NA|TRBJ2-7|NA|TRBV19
CASSIEAIQRGDYEQYF
TGTGCCAGTAGTATAGAGGCAATACAGCGAGGGGATTACGAGCAGTACTTC
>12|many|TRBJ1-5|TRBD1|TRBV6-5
CASTKAGTVEYF
TGTGCCAGCACCAAGGCCGGGACAGTTGAATATTTT
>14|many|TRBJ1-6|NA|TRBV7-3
CASSFGQSNSPLHF
TGTGCCAGCAGCTTCGGACAGTCGAATTCACCCCTCCACTTT
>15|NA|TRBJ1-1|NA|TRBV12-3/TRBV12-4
CASSLTKRQNTEAFF
TGTGCCAGCAGTTTGACTAAACGGCAGAACACTGAAGCTTTCTTT
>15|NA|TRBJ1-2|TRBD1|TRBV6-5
CASSYSGQGIYGYTF
TGTGCCAGCAGTTACTCGGGACAGGGGATCTATGGCTACACCTTC
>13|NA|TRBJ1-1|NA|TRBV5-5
CASSIAYVTEAFF
TGTGCCAGCAGCATCGCATATGTGACTGAAGCTTTCTTT
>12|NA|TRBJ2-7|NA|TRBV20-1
CSATGAVYEQYF
TGCAGTGCTACAGGGGCGGTCTACGAGCAGTACTTC
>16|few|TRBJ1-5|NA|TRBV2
CASSQDPGYSNQPQHF
TGTGCCAGCAGCCAAGACCCAGGGTATAGCAATCAGCCCCAGCATTTT
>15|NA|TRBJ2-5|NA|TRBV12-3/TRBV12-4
CASSLDGSPQETQYF
TGTGCCAGCAGTTTGGACGGGAGCCCCCAAGAGACCCAGTACTTC
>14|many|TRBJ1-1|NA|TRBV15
CATSGQGGIGEAFF
TGTGCCACCAGCGGTCAAGGGGGGATCGGTGAAGCTTTCTTT
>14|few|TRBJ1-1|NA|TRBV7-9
CASSSQGINTEAFF
TGTGCCAGCAGCTCACAGGGCATTAACACTGAAGCTTTCTTT
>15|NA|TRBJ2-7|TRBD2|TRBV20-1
CSASPSGGLQYEQYF
TGCAGTGCTAGCCCCTCGGGAGGGCTCCAGTACGAGCAGTACTTC
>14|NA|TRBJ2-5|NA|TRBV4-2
CASARQVAGETQYF
TGTGCCAGCGCGCGACAGGTGGCGGGGGAGACCCAGTACTTC
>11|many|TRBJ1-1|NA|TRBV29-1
CSAARDTEAFF
TGCAGCGCTGCGAGGGACACTGAAGCTTTCTTT
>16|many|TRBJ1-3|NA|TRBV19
CASSMSQTNSGNTIYF
TGTGCCAGTAGTATGAGTCAAACCAACTCTGGAAACACCATATATTTT
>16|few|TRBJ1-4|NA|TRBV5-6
CASSSHPGTDSEKLFF
TGTGCCAGCAGCTCCCACCCCGGGACGGACAGTGAAAAACTGTTTTTT
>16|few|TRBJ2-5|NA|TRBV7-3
CASSQVTGLVQETQYF
TGCGCCAGCAGCCAAGTAACAGGCTTAGTACAAGAGACCCAGTACTTC
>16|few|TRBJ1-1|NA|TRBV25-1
CASSTSDRRRNTEAFF
TGTGCCAGCAGTACCTCCGATCGACGGCGGAACACTGAAGCTTTCTTT
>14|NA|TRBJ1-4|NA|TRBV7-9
CASSLHGVKEKLFF
TGTGCCAGCAGCTTACACGGGGTGAAAGAAAAACTGTTTTTT
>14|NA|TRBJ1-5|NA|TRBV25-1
CASSETGANQPQHF
TGTGCCAGCAGTGAAACCGGGGCGAATCAGCCCCAGCATTTT
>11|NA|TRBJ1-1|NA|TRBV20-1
CSALSPGTAFF
TGCAGTGCCTTAAGTCCGGGGACAGCTTTCTTT
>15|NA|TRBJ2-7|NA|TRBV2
CASGLGAAPTYEQYF
TGTGCCAGCGGCTTGGGGGCAGCACCAACCTACGAGCAGTACTTC
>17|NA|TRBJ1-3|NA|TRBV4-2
CASSQLPPRATGNTIYF
TGTGCCAGCAGCCAACTCCCCCCGAGGGCAACTGGAAACACCATATATTTT
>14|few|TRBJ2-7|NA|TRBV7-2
CASSPSQGFWEQYF
TGTGCCAGCAGCCCTAGCCAGGGCTTTTGGGAGCAGTACTTC
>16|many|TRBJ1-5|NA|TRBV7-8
CASSPAGGLGNQPQHF
TGTGCCAGCAGCCCTGCGGGGGGTCTGGGCAATCAGCCCCAGCATTTT
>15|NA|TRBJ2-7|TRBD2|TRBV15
CASRDSGGATYEQYF
TGTGCCAGCAGAGATAGCGGGGGTGCTACCTACGAGCAGTACTTC
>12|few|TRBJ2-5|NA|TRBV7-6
CASSPSTLSQYF
TGTGCCAGCAGCCCTTCGACCTTATCCCAGTACTTC
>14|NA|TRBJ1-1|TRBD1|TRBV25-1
CASSLAHRTGHAFF
TGTGCCAGCAGTTTAGCGCATAGGACAGGGCACGCTTTCTTT
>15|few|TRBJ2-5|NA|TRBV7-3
CASSLVGGRQETQYF
TGTGCCAGCAGCTTAGTAGGGGGGCGCCAAGAGACCCAGTACTTC
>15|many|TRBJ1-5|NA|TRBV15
CATSRDLKGGPPQHF
TGTGCCACCAGCAGAGATCTTAAAGGAGGGCCGCCCCAGCATTTT
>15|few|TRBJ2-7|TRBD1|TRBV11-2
CASSYLAGGSYEQYF
TGTGCCAGCAGCTACTTAGCAGGGGGCTCCTACGAGCAGTACTTC
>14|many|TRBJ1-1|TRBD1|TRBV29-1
CSATRTGVNTEAFF
TGCAGCGCCACTCGGACAGGGGTGAACACTGAAGCTTTCTTT
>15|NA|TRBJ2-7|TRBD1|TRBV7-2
CASSQGGASSYEQYF
TGCGCCAGCAGCCAAGGGGGCGCTAGCTCCTACGAGCAGTACTTC
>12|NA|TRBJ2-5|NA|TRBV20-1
CSARVVQETQYF
TGCAGTGCTAGGGTTGTCCAAGAGACCCAGTACTTC
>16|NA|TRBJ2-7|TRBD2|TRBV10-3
CAIKLPTGGDLYEQYF
TGTGCCATCAAGCTACCGACGGGGGGTGACCTCTACGAGCAGTACTTC
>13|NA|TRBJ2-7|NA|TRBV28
CASRGSGAYEQYF
TGTGCCAGCAGAGGATCAGGGGCCTACGAGCAGTACTTC
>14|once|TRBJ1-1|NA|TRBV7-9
CASSPRGVSTEAFF
TGTGCCAGCAGCCCTAGGGGCGTCAGCACTGAAGCTTTCTTT